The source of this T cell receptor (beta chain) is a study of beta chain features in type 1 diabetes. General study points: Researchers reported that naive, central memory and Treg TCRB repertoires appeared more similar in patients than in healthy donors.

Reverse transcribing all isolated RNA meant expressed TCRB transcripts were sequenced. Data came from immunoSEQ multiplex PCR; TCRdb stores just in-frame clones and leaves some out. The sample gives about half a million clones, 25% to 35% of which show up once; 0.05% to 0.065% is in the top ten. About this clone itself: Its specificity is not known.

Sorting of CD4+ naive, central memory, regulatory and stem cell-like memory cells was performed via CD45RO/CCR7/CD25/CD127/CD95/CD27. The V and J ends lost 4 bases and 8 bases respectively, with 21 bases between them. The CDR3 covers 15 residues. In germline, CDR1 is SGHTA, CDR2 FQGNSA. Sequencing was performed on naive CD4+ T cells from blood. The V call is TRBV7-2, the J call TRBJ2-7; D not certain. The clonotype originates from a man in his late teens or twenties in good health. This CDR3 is CASSSYSPYGAQQYF. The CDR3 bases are TGTGCCAGCAGCTCTTACTCACCCTACGGTGCGCAGCAGTACTTC.